One T cell receptor beta chain is described in this entry. Sequenced by immunoSEQ multiplex PCR; TCRdb stores in-frame clones only, minus some. The repertoire holds over 110,000 clones, with just over 85% as singletons. The sample originates from a study of Ad26.COV2.S vaccination and SARS-CoV-2 variants. The sequence came from a human donor who had recovered from COVID-19. Sequencing was performed on peripheral blood, taken after recovery from COVID-19.

CDR3 sequence reads: CASSLEGVDRRMNTEAFF. The CDR3 DNA reads as TGTGCCAGCAGTTTAGAGGGAGTGGATAGGCGGATGAACACTGAAGCTTTCTTT. The chain has TRBV27 and TRBJ1-1; D not certain. In germline, CDR1 is MNHEY, CDR2 SMNVEV (reference sequence). V was cut by 2 bases and J by 0 bases, with 19 bases left in between. The CDR3 totals 18 residues.